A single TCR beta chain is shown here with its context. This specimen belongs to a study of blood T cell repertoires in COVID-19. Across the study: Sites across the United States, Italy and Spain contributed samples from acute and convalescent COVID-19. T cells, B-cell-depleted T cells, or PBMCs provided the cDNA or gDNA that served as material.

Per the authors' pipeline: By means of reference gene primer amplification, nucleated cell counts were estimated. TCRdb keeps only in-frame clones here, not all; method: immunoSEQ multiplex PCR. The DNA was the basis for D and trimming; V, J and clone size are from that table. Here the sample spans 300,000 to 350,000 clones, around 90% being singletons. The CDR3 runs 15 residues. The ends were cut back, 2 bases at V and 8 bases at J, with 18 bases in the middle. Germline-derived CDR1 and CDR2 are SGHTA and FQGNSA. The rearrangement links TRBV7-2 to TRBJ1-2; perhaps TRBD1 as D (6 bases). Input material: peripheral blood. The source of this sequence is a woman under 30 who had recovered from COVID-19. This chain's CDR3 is CASSLRQAGHGGYTF. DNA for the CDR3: TGTGCCAGCAGCTTACGACAGGCAGGTCACGGCGGCTACACCTTC. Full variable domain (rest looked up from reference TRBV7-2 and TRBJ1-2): GAGVSQSPSNKVTEKGKDVELRCDPISGHTALYWYRQSLGQGLEFLIYFQGNSAPDKSGLPSDRFSAERTGGSVSTLTIQRTQQEDSAVYLCASSLRQAGHGGYTFGSGTRLTVV.